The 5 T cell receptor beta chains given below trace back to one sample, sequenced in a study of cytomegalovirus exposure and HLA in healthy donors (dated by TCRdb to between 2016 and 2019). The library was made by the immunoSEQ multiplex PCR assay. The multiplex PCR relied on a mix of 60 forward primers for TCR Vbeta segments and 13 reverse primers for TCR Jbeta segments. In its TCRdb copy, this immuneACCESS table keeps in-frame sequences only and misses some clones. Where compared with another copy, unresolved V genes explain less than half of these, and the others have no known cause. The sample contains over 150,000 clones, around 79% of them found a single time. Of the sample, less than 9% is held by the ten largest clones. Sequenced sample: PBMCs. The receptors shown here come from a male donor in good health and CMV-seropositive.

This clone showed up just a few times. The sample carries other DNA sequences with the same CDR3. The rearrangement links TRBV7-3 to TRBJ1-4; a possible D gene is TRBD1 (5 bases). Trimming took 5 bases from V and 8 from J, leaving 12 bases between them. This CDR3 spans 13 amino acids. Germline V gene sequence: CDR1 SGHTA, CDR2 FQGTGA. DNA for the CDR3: TGTGCCAGCAGCCCCAGGGAGGGGGAAAAACTGTTTTTT. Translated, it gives CASSPREGEKLFF.

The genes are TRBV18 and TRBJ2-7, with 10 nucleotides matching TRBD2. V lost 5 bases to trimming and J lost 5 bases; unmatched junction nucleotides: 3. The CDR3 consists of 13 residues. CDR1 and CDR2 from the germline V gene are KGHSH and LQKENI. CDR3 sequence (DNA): TGTGCCAGCTCAACTAGCGGGGTTGACGAGCAGTACTTC. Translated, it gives CASSTSGVDEQYF.

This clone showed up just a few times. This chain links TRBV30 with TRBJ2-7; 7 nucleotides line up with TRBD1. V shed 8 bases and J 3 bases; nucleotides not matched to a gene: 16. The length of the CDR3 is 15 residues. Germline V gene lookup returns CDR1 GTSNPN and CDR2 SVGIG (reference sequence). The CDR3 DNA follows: TGTGCCGGCGTAACAGGGGATCGGGTACTCTACGAGCAGTACTTC. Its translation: CAGVTGDRVLYEQYF.

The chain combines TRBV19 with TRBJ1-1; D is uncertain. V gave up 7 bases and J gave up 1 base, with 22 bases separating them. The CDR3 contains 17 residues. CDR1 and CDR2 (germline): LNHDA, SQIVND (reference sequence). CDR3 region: CASTSPSRGGRNTEAFF. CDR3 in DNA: TGTGCCAGTACCTCTCCCTCCCGGGGAGGTAGGAACACTGAAGCTTTCTTT.

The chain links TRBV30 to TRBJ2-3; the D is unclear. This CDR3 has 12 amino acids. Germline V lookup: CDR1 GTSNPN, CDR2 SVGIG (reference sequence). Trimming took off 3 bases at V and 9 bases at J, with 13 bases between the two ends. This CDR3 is CAWSPEHETQYF. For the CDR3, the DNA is TGTGCCTGGAGCCCCGAGCATGAGACGCAGTATTTT.